This TCR beta chain was sequenced during a study of blood T cell repertoires in COVID-19. Study context: Donors in the United States, Italy and Spain gave samples during acute or convalescent COVID-19. T cells, B-cell-depleted T cells, or PBMCs supplied cDNA or gDNA.

The authors' processing: It was from reference gene primer amplification that nucleated cell counts were estimated. This table comes from immunoSEQ multiplex PCR, and its TCRdb copy is limited to in-frame clones, with some not included. D and trimming come from the DNA, and the V and J calls and clone size come from that table. The table lists 250,000 to 350,000 clones, roughly 83% of them singletons. Germline loops: CDR1 SGHRS, CDR2 YFSETQ. The CDR3 totals 13 residues. The germline V and J ends were trimmed by 5 bases and 3 bases, with 8 bases remaining between them. The source is a woman aged 50 to 60 with acute or convalescent COVID-19. The V gene is TRBV5-1, the J gene TRBJ2-2, with a weak D call TRBD2 (5 bases). The sample was peripheral blood. The CDR3 loop reads CASSYGDTGELFF. CDR3 nucleotides: TGCGCCAGCAGTTACGGGGACACCGGGGAGCTGTTTTTT.